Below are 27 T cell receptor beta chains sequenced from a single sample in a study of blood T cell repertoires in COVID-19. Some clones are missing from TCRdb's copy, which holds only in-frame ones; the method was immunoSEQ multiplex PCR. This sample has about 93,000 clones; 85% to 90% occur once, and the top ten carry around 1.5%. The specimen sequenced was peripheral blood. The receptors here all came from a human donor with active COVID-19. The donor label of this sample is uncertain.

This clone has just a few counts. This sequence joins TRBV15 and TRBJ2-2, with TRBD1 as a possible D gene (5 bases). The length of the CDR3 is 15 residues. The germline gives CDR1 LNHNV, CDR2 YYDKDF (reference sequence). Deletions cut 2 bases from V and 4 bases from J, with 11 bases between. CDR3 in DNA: TGTGCCACCAGCAGAAGGCAGGGTGGCACCGGGGAGCTGTTTTTT. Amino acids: CATSRRQGGTGELFF.

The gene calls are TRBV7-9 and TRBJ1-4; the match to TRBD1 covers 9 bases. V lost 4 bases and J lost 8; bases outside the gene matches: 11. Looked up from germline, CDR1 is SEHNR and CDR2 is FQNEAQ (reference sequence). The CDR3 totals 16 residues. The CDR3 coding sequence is TGTGCCAGCAGCTGGAACACAGGGGGCAGAGGGGAAAAACTGTTTTTT. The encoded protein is CASSWNTGGRGEKLFF.

The CDR3 sequence: CASSPPRDSGKDEQYF. Written as DNA, the CDR3 is TGCGCCAGCAGCCCCCCTCGGGACAGCGGAAAGGACGAGCAGTACTTC. This chain joins TRBV5-1 and TRBJ2-7; TRBD1 matches at 7 bases. CDR3 length equals 16 residues. Trimming took 4 bases from V and 5 from J; bases not matched to a gene: 15. Per germline, CDR1 SGHRS and CDR2 YFSETQ. Together with reference TRBV5-1 and TRBJ2-7, the CDR3 gives the full variable domain: KAGVTQTPRYLIKTRGQQVTLSCSPISGHRSVSWYQQTPGQGLQFLFEYFSETQRNKGNFPGRFSGRQFSNSRSEMNVSTLELGDSALYLCASSPPRDSGKDEQYFGPGTRLTVT.

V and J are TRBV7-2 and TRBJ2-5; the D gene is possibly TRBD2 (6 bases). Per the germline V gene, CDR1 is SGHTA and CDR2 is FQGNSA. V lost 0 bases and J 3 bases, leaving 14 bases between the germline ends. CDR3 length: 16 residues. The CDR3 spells CASSLARRGLKETQYF. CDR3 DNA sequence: TGTGCCAGCAGCTTAGCGCGACGGGGACTCAAAGAGACCCAGTACTTC.

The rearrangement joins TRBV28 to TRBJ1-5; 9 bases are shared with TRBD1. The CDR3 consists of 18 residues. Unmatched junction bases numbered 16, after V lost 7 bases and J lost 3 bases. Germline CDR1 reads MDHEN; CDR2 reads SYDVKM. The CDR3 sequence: CASTFRQGGRGPNQPQHF. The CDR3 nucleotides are TGTGCCAGCACCTTCAGACAGGGGGGCCGAGGGCCCAATCAGCCCCAGCATTTT.

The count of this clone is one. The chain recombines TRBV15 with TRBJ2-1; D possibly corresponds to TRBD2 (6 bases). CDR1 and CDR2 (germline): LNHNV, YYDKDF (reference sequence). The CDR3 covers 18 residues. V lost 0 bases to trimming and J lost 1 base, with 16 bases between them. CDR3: CATSRDRTGTLSYNEQFF. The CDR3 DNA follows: TGTGCCACCAGCAGAGACCGGACCGGGACTTTATCCTACAATGAGCAGTTCTTC.

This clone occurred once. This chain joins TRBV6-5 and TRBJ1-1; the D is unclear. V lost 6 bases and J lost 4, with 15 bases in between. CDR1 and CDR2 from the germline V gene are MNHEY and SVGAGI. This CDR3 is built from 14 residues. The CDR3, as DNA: TGTGCCAGCAGGGACTGGCCCGTGACCACTGAAGCTTTCTTT. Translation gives CASRDWPVTTEAFF.

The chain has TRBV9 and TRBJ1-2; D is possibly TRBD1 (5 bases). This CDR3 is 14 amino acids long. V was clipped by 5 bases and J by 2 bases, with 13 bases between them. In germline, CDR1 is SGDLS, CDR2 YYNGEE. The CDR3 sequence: CASRRSGFNYGYTF. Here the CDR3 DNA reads TGTGCCAGCAGGAGATCAGGGTTCAACTATGGCTACACCTTC.

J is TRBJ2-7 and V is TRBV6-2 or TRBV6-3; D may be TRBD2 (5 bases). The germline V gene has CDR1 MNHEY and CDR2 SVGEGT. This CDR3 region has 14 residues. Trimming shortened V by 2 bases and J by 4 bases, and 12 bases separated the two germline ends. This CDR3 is CASSYPQGLYEQYF. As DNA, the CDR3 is TGTGCCAGCAGTTACCCACAAGGACTGTACGAGCAGTACTTC.

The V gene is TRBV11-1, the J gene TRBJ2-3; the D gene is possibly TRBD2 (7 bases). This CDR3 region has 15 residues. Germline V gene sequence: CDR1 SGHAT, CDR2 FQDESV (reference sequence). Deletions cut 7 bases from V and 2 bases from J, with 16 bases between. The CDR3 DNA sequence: TGTGCCAGCACCCCCGGGGGGCTTTACACAGATACGCAGTATTTT. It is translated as CASTPGGLYTDTQYF.

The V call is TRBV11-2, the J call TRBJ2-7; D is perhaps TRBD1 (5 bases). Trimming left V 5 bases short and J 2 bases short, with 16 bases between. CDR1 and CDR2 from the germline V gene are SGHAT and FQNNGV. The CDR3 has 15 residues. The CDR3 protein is CASSVESGWTYEQYF. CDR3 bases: TGTGCCAGCAGCGTGGAGTCAGGGTGGACCTACGAGCAGTACTTC.

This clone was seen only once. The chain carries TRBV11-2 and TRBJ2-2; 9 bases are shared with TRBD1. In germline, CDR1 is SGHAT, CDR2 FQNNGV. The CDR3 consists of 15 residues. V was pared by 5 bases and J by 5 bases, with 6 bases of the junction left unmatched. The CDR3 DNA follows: TGTGCCAGCAGCGGGGGGGACAGGGTGACCGGGGAGCTGTTTTTT. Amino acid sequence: CASSGGDRVTGELFF.

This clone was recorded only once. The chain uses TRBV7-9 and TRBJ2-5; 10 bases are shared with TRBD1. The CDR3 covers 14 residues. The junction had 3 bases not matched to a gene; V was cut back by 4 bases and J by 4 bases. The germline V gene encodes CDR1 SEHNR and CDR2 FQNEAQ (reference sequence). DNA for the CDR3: TGTGCCAGCAGCTCCGGGACAGGGGCAGAGACCCAGTACTTC. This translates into CASSSGTGAETQYF.

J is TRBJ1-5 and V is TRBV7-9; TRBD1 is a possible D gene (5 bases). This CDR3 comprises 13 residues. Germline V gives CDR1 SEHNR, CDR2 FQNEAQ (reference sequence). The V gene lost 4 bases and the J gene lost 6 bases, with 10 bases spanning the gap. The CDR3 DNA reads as TGTGCCAGCAGCTCACGGAGGGGTCAGCCCCAGCATTTT. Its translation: CASSSRRGQPQHF.

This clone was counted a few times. CDR3 loop: CASSFSGGVYYEQYF. The CDR3 nucleotides read TGTGCCAGCAGCTTCTCCGGCGGGGTGTACTACGAGCAGTACTTC. The chain employs TRBV7-9 and TRBJ2-7, with D possibly TRBD2 on 6 matching bases. CDR3 length equals 15 residues. Deletions cut 3 bases from V and 3 bases from J, with 15 bases between. Germline CDR1 is SEHNR and CDR2 is FQNEAQ (reference sequence).

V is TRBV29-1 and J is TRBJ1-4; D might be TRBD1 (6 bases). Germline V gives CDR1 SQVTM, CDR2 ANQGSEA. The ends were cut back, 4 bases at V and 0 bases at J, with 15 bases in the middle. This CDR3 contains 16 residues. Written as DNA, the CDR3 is TGCAGCGTTGGCGCCAGACAGGCGACAACTAATGAAAAACTGTTTTTT. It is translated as CSVGARQATTNEKLFF.

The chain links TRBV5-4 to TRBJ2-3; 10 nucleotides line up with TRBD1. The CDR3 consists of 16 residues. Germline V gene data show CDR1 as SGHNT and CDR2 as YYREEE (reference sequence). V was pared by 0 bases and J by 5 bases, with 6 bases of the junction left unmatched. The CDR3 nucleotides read TGTGCCAGCAGCTTGGGGGACAGGGGACCCGGAGATACGCAGTATTTT. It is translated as CASSLGDRGPGDTQYF. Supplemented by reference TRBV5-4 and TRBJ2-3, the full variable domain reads ETGVTQSPTHLIKTRGQQVTLRCSSQSGHNTVSWYQQALGQGPQFIFQYYREEENGRGNFPPRFSGLQFPNYSSELNVNALELDDSALYLCASSLGDRGPGDTQYFGPGTRLTVL.

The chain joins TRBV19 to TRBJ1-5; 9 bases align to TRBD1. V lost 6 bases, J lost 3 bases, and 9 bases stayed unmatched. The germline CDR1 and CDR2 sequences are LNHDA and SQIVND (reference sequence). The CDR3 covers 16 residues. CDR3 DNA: TGTGCCAGTAGGCCTTGGGACAGGGCGGACAATCAGCCCCAGCATTTT. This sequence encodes CASRPWDRADNQPQHF.

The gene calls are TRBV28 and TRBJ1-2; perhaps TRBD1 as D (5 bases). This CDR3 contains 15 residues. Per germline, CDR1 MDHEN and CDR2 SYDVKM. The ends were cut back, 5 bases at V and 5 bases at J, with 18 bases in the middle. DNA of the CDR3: TGTGCCAGCAGTCGATCCGGGACTGGGGGGTATGGCTACACCTTC. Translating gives CASSRSGTGGYGYTF.

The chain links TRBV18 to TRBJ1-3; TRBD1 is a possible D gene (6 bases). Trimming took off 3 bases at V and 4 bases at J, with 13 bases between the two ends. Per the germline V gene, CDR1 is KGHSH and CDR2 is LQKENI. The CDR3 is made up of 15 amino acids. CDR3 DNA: TGTGCCAGCTCACCTGGACAGTTACGCGGAAACACCATATATTTT. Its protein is CASSPGQLRGNTIYF.

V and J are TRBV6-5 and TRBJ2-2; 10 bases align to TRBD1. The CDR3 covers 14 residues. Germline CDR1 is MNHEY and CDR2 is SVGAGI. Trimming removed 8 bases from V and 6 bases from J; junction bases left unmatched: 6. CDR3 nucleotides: TGTGCCAGCGGTAGGGACAGGGGTGCCGGGGAGCTGTTTTTT. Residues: CASGRDRGAGELFF.

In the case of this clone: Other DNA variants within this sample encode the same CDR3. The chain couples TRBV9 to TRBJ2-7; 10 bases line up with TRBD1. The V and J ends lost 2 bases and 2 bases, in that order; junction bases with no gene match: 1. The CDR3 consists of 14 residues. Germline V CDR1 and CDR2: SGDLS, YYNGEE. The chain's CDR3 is CASSVGQGAYEQYF. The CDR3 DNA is TGTGCCAGCAGCGTCGGACAGGGGGCCTACGAGCAGTACTTC. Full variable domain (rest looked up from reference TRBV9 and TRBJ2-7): DSGVTQTPKHLITATGQRVTLRCSPRSGDLSVYWYQQSLDQGLQFLIQYYNGEERAKGNILERFSAQQFPDLHSELNLSSLELGDSALYFCASSVGQGAYEQYFGPGTRLTVT.

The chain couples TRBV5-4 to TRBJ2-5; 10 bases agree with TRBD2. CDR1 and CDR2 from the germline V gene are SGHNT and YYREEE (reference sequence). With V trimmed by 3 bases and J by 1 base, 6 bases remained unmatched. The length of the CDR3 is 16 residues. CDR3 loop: CASSWGLARLQETQYF. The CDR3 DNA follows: TGTGCCAGCAGCTGGGGACTAGCGAGACTCCAAGAGACCCAGTACTTC.

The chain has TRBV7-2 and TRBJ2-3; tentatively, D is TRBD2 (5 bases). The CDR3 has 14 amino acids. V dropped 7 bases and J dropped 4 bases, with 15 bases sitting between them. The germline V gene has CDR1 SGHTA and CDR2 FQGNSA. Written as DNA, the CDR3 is TGTGCCAGCACTAGAGCGGTTTGGGCAGATACGCAGTATTTT. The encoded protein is CASTRAVWADTQYF. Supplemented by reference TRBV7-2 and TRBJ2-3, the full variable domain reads GAGVSQSPSNKVTEKGKDVELRCDPISGHTALYWYRQSLGQGLEFLIYFQGNSAPDKSGLPSDRFSAERTGGSVSTLTIQRTQQEDSAVYLCASTRAVWADTQYFGPGTRLTVL.

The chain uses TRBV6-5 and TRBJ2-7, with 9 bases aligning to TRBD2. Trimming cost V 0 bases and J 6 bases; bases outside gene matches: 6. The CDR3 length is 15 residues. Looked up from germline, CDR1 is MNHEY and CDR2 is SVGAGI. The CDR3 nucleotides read TGTGCCAGCAGTTACTCGCGGCGGGGGGGGTTCGAGCAGTACTTC. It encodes CASSYSRRGGFEQYF.

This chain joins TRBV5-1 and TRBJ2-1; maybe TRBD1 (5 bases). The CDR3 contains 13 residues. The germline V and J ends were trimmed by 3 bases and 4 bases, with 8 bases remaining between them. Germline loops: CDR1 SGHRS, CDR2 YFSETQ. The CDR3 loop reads CASSSDIYNEQFF. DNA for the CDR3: TGCGCCAGCAGCTCGGACATTTACAATGAGCAGTTCTTC.

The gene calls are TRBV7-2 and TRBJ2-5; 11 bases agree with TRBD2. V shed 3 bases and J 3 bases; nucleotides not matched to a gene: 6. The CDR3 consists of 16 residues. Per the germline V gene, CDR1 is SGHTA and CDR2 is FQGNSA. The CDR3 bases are TGTGCCAGCAGCTTTAGAGCTAGCGGGGGGAAAGAGACCCAGTACTTC. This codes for CASSFRASGGKETQYF.